What follows are 30 T cell receptor beta chains derived from one specimen sequenced in a study of early T cells in non-severe SARS-CoV-2 infection. TCRdb re-derived calls from the 5' RACE reads in MiXCR, one entry per CDR3 protein. The sample includes approximately 32,000 distinct CDR3 sequences, over 4.5% seen only once; the top ten take 7% to 9.5%. The material sequenced was whole blood. All receptors derive from an adult who was a healthcare worker with PCR-confirmed SARS-CoV-2 infection or an uninfected control (not recorded which).

This clonotype was observed many times. The rearrangement joins TRBV20-1 to TRBJ2-7; TRBD1 matches 11 bases. V was pared by 0 bases and J by 2 bases, with 24 bases of the junction left unmatched. The CDR3 spans 22 residues. Germline assignment: CDR1 DFQATT and CDR2 SNEGSKA (reference sequence). The CDR3 reads CSARDPGQGALVGVRVPYEQYF. In nucleotides, the CDR3 is TGCAGTGCTAGAGATCCCGGACAGGGGGCCTTAGTAGGGGTCCGGGTCCCCTACGAGCAGTACTTC.

Many counts were recorded for this clonotype. The chain combines TRBV27 with TRBJ1-5; D is uncertain. V was pared by 8 bases and J by 6 bases, with 17 bases between. Germline V gene data show CDR1 as MNHEY and CDR2 as SMNVEV (reference sequence). CDR3 length: 14 residues. The chain's CDR3 is CASSPGGGFQPQHF. The CDR3 coding sequence is TGTGCCAGCTCCCCTGGAGGCGGGTTTCAGCCCCAGCATTTT.

This CDR3 reads CASSPPGTRETQYF. For the CDR3, the DNA is TGTGCCAGCTCACCGCCCGGGACACGAGAGACCCAGTACTTC. V gene TRBV18 combines with J gene TRBJ2-5, with D maybe TRBD1 (6 bases). The CDR3 runs to 14 residues. V gave up 3 bases and J gave up 4 bases, with 12 bases separating them. Germline assignment: CDR1 KGHSH and CDR2 LQKENI.

The sample holds many counts of this clonotype. The V call is TRBV28, the J call TRBJ2-3, with 12 bases that match TRBD2. Germline V gene lookup returns CDR1 MDHEN and CDR2 SYDVKM. The ends lost 5 bases at V and 5 bases at J; junction bases unmatched: 8. The CDR3 is made up of 16 amino acids. The CDR3 coding sequence is TGTGCCAGCAGTCCAATACTAGCGGGGGGAGGAGATACGCAGTATTTT. It is translated as CASSPILAGGGDTQYF.

This clonotype was observed at least ten times. The chain joins TRBV24-1 to TRBJ1-2; D is possibly TRBD1 (6 bases). The CDR3 sequence is 16 residues long. V was pared by 4 bases and J by 8 bases, with 22 bases between. Germline assignment: CDR1 KGHDR and CDR2 SFDVKD. The CDR3 bases are TGTGCCACCAGTGACCCCGCGATACAGGGTCGTCGAGGCTACACCTTC. It translates to CATSDPAIQGRRGYTF.

At least ten counts were recorded for this clonotype. This sequence joins TRBV5-6 and TRBJ2-1; either TRBD1 or TRBD2 may supply D (5 bases each). CDR1 SGHDT and CDR2 YYEEEE come from the germline V gene. Deletions cut 0 bases from V and 0 bases from J, with 10 bases between. The CDR3 totals 16 residues. The CDR3 DNA reads TGTGCCAGCAGCTTGGGACGGGACCTCTCCTACAATGAGCAGTTCTTC. Its translation is CASSLGRDLSYNEQFF.

This clonotype was observed many times. The chain joins TRBV6-5 to TRBJ2-5, with 7 nucleotides matching TRBD2. CDR1 is MNHEY and CDR2 is SVGAGI in the germline V gene. V gave up 8 bases and J gave up 4 bases; unmatched junction bases: 7. The CDR3 totals 13 residues. As DNA, the CDR3 is TGTGCCAGCCGGGACTGGGGGGGAGAGACCCAGTACTTC. Residues: CASRDWGGETQYF.

The table lists this clonotype with many counts. The J gene is TRBJ1-1, the V gene TRBV11-1; no firm D call. The CDR3 is 12 amino acids. V was pared by 3 bases and J by 4 bases, with 6 bases between. Germline CDR1 reads SGHAT; CDR2 reads FQDESV (reference sequence). CDR3 nucleotides: TGTGCCAGCAGCTTGGGTTTCACTGAAGCTTTCTTT. It codes for CASSLGFTEAFF. The full variable domain, rest sourced from reference TRBV11-1 and TRBJ1-1, is EAEVAQSPRYKITEKSQAVAFWCDPISGHATLYWYRQILGQGPELLVQFQDESVVDDSQLPKDRFSAERLKGVDSTLKIQPAELGDSAMYLCASSLGFTEAFFGQGTRLTVV.

This clonotype was recorded many times. The V gene is TRBV7-2, the J gene TRBJ1-3; D gene ambiguous. There are 14 residues in the CDR3. V lost 1 base and J lost 4, with 8 bases in between. Germline CDR1 and CDR2: SGHTA and FQGNSA. The CDR3 protein is CASSLGNLGNTIYF. The CDR3 nucleotides read TGTGCCAGCAGCTTAGGGAACCTAGGAAACACCATATATTTT.

In this sample, this clonotype turned up many times. The chain has TRBV7-9 and TRBJ2-3, with D possibly being TRBD1 or TRBD2 (5 bases each). Germline V CDR1 and CDR2: SEHNR, FQNEAQ (reference sequence). CDR3 length equals 16 residues. Trimming took off 4 bases at V and 3 bases at J, with 17 bases between the two ends. CDR3 loop: CASSSPGQFATDTQYF. The CDR3 DNA follows: TGTGCCAGCAGCTCCCCGGGGCAGTTTGCGACAGATACGCAGTATTTT.

This clonotype was recorded many times. In nucleotides, the CDR3 is TGCAGTGCTAACACCGCAGAAACAGAGCAGTTCTTC. Protein: CSANTAETEQFF. This chain connects TRBV20-1 to TRBJ2-1; D gene unclear. Trimming removed 4 bases at V and 10 bases at J, with 14 bases between. The CDR3 is made up of 12 amino acids. Germline CDR1 is DFQATT and CDR2 is SNEGSKA (reference sequence).

This clonotype was picked up many times. The V call is TRBV5-6, the J call TRBJ1-2; D is undetermined. V dropped 9 bases and J dropped 4 bases, with 16 bases sitting between them. The CDR3 has 13 amino acids. Germline-derived CDR1 and CDR2 are SGHDT and YYEEEE. CDR3 coding DNA: TGTGCCACCAAGTGCCCTCCCGGCTATGGCTACACCTTC. Protein product: CATKCPPGYGYTF. Full variable domain (missing parts from reference TRBV5-6 and TRBJ1-2): DAGVTQSPTHLIKTRGQQVTLRCSPKSGHDTVSWYQQALGQGPQFIFQYYEEEERQRGNFPDRFSGHQFPNYSSELNVNALLLGDSALYLCATKCPPGYGYTFGSGTRLTVV.

This clonotype was observed many times. The V and J genes are TRBV20-1 and TRBJ1-1; 7 bases are a match to TRBD1. The V and J ends lost 1 base and 5 bases, in that order; junction bases with no gene match: 10. The CDR3 covers 15 residues. CDR1 DFQATT and CDR2 SNEGSKA come from the germline V gene (reference sequence). The CDR3 reads CSARAATGSGTEAFF. As DNA, the CDR3 is TGCAGTGCTAGAGCGGCGACAGGGAGTGGTACTGAAGCTTTCTTT.

The chain joins TRBV18 to TRBJ1-2; 8 bases fit TRBD1. Germline CDR1 reads KGHSH; CDR2 reads LQKENI. The CDR3 runs 15 residues. With 3 bases clipped from V and 4 bases from J, the junction kept 7 bases outside the gene matches. The CDR3 nucleotides read TGTGCCAGCTCACCCAAGACAGGGGCCAGCTATGGCTACACCTTC. This gives the protein CASSPKTGASYGYTF. Drawing the rest from reference TRBV18 and TRBJ1-2, the complete variable domain is NAGVMQNPRHLVRRRGQEARLRCSPMKGHSHVYWYRQLPEEGLKFMVYLQKENIIDESGMPKERFSAEFPKEGPSILRIQQVVRGDSAAYFCASSPKTGASYGYTFGSGTRLTVV.

This clonotype was seen repeatedly, ten times or more. The J gene is TRBJ2-7, the V gene TRBV20-1, with TRBD1 matching 8 bases. Per the germline V gene, CDR1 is DFQATT and CDR2 is SNEGSKA (reference sequence). The V and J ends lost 8 bases and 6 bases, in that order; junction bases with no gene match: 9. The CDR3 totals 12 residues. The CDR3 coding sequence is TGCAGTCCCGGGACAGGTCCAGGCGAGCAGTACTTC. Protein sequence: CSPGTGPGEQYF.

This clonotype was detected a few times. The chain employs TRBV25-1 and TRBJ2-2; D call uncertain. The CDR3 runs 13 residues. The germline V gene has CDR1 MGHDK and CDR2 SYGVNS. Trimming took off 3 bases at V and 3 bases at J, with 5 bases between the two ends. The CDR3 nucleotides read TGTGCCAGCAGTGAGCGGTACACCGGGGAGCTGTTTTTT. Protein product: CASSERYTGELFF.

This clonotype was counted many times. This chain uses TRBV7-3 with TRBJ2-5, with no clear D. The CDR3 consists of 15 residues. The ends were cut back, 1 base at V and 1 base at J, with 10 bases in the middle. Germline V gives CDR1 SGHTA, CDR2 FQGTGA. The CDR3 loop is CASSLMGKSQETQYF. CDR3 DNA sequence: TGTGCCAGCAGCTTAATGGGGAAGAGCCAAGAGACCCAGTACTTC.

This clonotype showed up many times. The chain carries TRBV29-1 and TRBJ2-7, with D unresolved. This CDR3 is built from 12 residues. From germline, CDR1 is SQVTM and CDR2 ANQGSEA. The V end lost 1 base, the J end lost 5 bases, and 9 bases lay between the germline ends. The CDR3 DNA is TGCAGCGTTGAAGGATCAGGCGACGAGCAGTACTTC. This codes for CSVEGSGDEQYF.

There are many counts of this clonotype. The chain joins TRBV6-1 to TRBJ2-3; D unclear. The CDR3 is 16 amino acids. Between the trimmed V and J ends, which lost 1 base and 4 bases, there was a span of 15 bases. Germline CDR1 reads MNHNS; CDR2 reads SASEGT. The CDR3 nucleotides read TGTGCCAGCAGTGAAGTTGGAGCAGGATGGGCAGATACGCAGTATTTT. Encoded protein: CASSEVGAGWADTQYF.

This clonotype was seen many times. The V call is TRBV5-1, the J call TRBJ1-1; TRBD1 aligns across 10 bases. V lost 5 bases and J lost 0; bases outside the gene matches: 22. The CDR3 extends over 21 amino acids. CDR1 and CDR2 from the germline V gene are SGHRS and YFSETQ. The CDR3 coding sequence is TGCGCCAGCAGTGAGAGACCGGGACAGGGGTTCAGGGGGGCCATGAACACTGAAGCTTTCTTT. Translation: CASSERPGQGFRGAMNTEAFF. Variable domain in full (rest from reference TRBV5-1 and TRBJ1-1): KAGVTQTPRYLIKTRGQQVTLSCSPISGHRSVSWYQQTPGQGLQFLFEYFSETQRNKGNFPGRFSGRQFSNSRSEMNVSTLELGDSALYLCASSERPGQGFRGAMNTEAFFGQGTRLTVV.

This clonotype came up many times. V gene TRBV27 combines with J gene TRBJ1-5, with 8 bases matching TRBD1. This CDR3 is built from 16 residues. The germline CDR1 and CDR2 sequences are MNHEY and SMNVEV (reference sequence). V lost 4 bases and J lost 6; bases outside the gene matches: 11. As DNA, the CDR3 is TGTGCCAGCAGTTCCGGACAGGGTACATGGGTTCAGCCCCAGCATTTT. Residues: CASSSGQGTWVQPQHF.

Ten or more counts support this clonotype. This sequence joins TRBV6-6 and TRBJ2-7; D ambiguous. The germline V gene encodes CDR1 MNHNY and CDR2 SVGAGI (reference sequence). The V gene lost 5 bases and the J gene lost 7 bases, with 12 bases spanning the gap. The CDR3 is 12 amino acids. The CDR3 region has the DNA TGTGCCAGCAGTCAGACCACTTGGGAGCAGTACTTC. Its translation: CASSQTTWEQYF.

This clonotype was counted at least ten times. The chain recombines TRBV4-3 with TRBJ2-1; weak D call: TRBD1 (5 bases). Per germline, CDR1 LGHNA and CDR2 YSLEER. The CDR3 sequence is 15 residues long. The V gene lost 1 base and the J gene lost 0 bases, with 7 bases spanning the gap. CDR3 bases: TGCGCCAGCAGCCAAGGGGGCAGCTCCTACAATGAGCAGTTCTTC. It specifies CASSQGGSSYNEQFF.

This clonotype was picked up many times. CDR3 sequence reads: CASSPELAAEETQYF. The CDR3 DNA reads as TGTGCCAGCTCACCAGAGCTAGCGGCAGAAGAGACCCAGTACTTC. The chain couples TRBV18 to TRBJ2-5; 7 bases align to TRBD2. The V segment lost 2 bases and the J segment 3 bases; nucleotides outside the gene matches: 6. CDR3 length: 15 residues. Germline-derived CDR1 and CDR2 are KGHSH and LQKENI.

This clonotype was detected ten times or more. This chain joins TRBV5-4 and TRBJ2-7; 7 bases align to TRBD1. Trimming removed 4 bases from V and 7 bases from J; junction bases left unmatched: 17. The length of the CDR3 is 16 residues. Germline CDR1 is SGHNT and CDR2 is YYREEE (reference sequence). CDR3 nucleotide sequence: TGTGCCAGCAGCAAAGAACCGGACAGGAAGAGAAGGGAGCAGTACTTC. This sequence encodes CASSKEPDRKRREQYF.

The sample holds many counts of this clonotype. V usage is TRBV5-1 and J usage is TRBJ2-5; D is ambiguous. CDR1 and CDR2 from the germline V gene are SGHRS and YFSETQ. The CDR3 is 14 residues long. V was cut by 1 base and J by 1 base, with 8 bases left in between. DNA for the CDR3: TGCGCCAGCAGCTTGTATGGCGGCCAAGAGACCCAGTACTTC. Translated, it gives CASSLYGGQETQYF.

This clonotype was picked up many times. One end of the junction does not line up with germline, which may come from a read error. V gene TRBV7-9 combines with J gene TRBJ2-1, with 7 bases fitting TRBD1. The CDR3 is 12 amino acids. Germline CDR1 reads SEHNR; CDR2 reads FQNEAQ (reference sequence). The CDR3 sequence: CASTLRDSSGVF. CDR3 DNA sequence: TGTGCCAGCACCCTCCGGGACAGTTCGGGTGTCTTC.

The V and J genes are TRBV12-3 or TRBV12-4 and TRBJ2-7; D is ambiguous. V was clipped by 6 bases and J by 5 bases, with 11 bases between them. This CDR3 has 12 amino acids. CDR3 in DNA: TGTGCCAGCAGACTAACTACCCACGAGCAGTACTTC. Protein product: CASRLTTHEQYF.

The chain carries TRBV7-2 and TRBJ1-2; 9 positions match TRBD1. Germline values: CDR1 SGHTA, CDR2 FQGNSA. V was pared by 4 bases and J by 2 bases, with 2 bases of the junction left unmatched. This CDR3 contains 14 residues. CDR3 amino acids: CASSSGTGNYGYTF. The DNA of the CDR3 is TGTGCCAGCAGCTCCGGGACAGGGAACTATGGCTACACCTTC.

The table lists this clonotype with many counts. The CDR3 DNA sequence: TGTGCCACCCTCACGGACACTGAAGCTTTCTTT. This gives the protein CATLTDTEAFF. The genes are TRBV24-1 and TRBJ1-1, with D unresolved. V lost 9 bases and J 3 bases, leaving 7 bases between the germline ends. The length of the CDR3 is 11 residues. Germline CDR1 and CDR2: KGHDR and SFDVKD.